This T cell receptor beta chain stems from a study of blood T cell repertoires in COVID-19. At the level of the study: Material from acute and convalescent COVID-19 was sourced from the United States, Italy and Spain.

The V gene's germline CDR1 is SGHNT and CDR2 YYREEE (reference sequence). The CDR3 extends over 17 amino acids. V was clipped by 0 bases and J by 4 bases; unmatched bases: 3. Produced via immunoSEQ multiplex PCR; TCRdb's table is partial and in-frame only. The profile covers roughly 81,000 clones, with about 83% appearing a single time and approximately 8% taken by the ten largest. This chain uses TRBV5-4 with TRBJ2-1, with 14 bases that match TRBD2. This clonotype originated in a man aged 30 to 39 with acute or convalescent COVID-19. The specimen sequenced was peripheral blood. The CDR3 DNA reads TGTGCCAGCAGCTTGGTGAGGACTAGCGGGAGGTACAATGAGCAGTTCTTC. Amino acid sequence: CASSLVRTSGRYNEQFF. Based on the CDR3 plus reference TRBV5-4 and TRBJ2-1, the full variable domain is ETGVTQSPTHLIKTRGQQVTLRCSSQSGHNTVSWYQQALGQGPQFIFQYYREEENGRGNFPPRFSGLQFPNYSSELNVNALELDDSALYLCASSLVRTSGRYNEQFFGPGTRLTVL.